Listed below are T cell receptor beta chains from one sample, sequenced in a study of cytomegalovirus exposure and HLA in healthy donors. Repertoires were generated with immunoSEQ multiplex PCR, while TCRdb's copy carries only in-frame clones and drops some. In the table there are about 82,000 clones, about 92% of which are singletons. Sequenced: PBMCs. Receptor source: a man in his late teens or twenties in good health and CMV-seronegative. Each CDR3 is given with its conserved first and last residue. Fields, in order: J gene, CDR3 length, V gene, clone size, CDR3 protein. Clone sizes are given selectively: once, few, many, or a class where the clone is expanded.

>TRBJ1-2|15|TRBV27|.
CASSISGQRWDGYTF
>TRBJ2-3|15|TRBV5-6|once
CASSFPGLGTDTQYF
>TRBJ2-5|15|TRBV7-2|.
CASSFTSGIGETQYF
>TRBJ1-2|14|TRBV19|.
CASSTPGGAYGYTF
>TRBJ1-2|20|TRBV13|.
CASSRAGPGDREDANYGYTF
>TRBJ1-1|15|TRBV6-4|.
CASSDAGGRHTEAFF
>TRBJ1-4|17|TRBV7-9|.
CASSPDRGLPTNEKLFF
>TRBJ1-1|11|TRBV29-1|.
CSVERAREAFF
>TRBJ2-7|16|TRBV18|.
CASSPSRTANTYEQYF
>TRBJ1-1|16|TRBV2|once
CASSESRTGVNTEAFF
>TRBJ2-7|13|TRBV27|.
CASSPRDSREQYF
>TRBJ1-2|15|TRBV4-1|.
CASRRTGGANYGYTF
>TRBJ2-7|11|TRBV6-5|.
CATRRTYEQYF
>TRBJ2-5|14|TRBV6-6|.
CASSYGTGQETQYF
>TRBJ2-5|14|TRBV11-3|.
CASSEWEVGETQYF
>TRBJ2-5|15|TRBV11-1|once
CASSLGASGQETQYF
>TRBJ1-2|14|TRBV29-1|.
CSVGTVALNYGYTF
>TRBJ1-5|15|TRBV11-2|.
CASSFSAGANQPQHF
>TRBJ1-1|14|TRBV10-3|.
CAISEGGMNTEAFF
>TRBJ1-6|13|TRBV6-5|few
CASQPGVATPLHF
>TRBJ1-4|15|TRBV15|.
CATSGSKSYNEKLFF
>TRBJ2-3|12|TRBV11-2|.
CASSPNTDTQYF
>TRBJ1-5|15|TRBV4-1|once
CASSQVVQQGQPQHF
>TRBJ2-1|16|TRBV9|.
CASSPRLAGDMNEQFF
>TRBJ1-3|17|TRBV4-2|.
CASSRGLGQQGGGTIYF
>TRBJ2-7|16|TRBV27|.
CASSPSMGGRSYEQYF
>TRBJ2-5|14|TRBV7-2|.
CASRVQGAPETQYF
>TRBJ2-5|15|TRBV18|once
CASSPRTGVGETQYF
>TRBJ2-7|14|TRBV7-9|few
CASSPREGTYEQYF
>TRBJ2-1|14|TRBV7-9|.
CASFTGGAYNEQFF
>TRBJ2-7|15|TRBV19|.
CASSIAQTGHYEQYF
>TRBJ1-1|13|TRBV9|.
CASTGTGGSEAFF
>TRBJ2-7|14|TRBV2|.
CASSVEGGSYEQYF
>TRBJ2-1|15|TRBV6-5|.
CASSYSAGASNEQFF
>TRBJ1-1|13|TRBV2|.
CASSGQGGTEAFF
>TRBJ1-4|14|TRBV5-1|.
CASSLVGENEKLFF
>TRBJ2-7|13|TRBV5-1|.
CASSLTGGPEQYF
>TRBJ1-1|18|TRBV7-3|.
CASSLIPDRPTMNTEAFF
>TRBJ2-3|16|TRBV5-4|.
CASSLRQVLVTDTQYF
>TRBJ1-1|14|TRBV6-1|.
CAASGILFGTEAFF
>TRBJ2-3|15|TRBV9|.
CASSPRGQSTDTQYF
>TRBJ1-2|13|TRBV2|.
CASIPSTGAGYTF
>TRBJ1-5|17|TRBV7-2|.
CASSLWQGDGGNQPQHF
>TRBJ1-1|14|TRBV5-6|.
CASTSQGANTEAFF
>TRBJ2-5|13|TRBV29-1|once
CSARGRLQETQYF
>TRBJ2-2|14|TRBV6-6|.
CASSYREFTGELFF
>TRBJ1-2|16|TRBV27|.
CASSAKRDGLPYGYTF
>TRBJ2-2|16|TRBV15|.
CATSREARGGAGELFF